The clone carrying this TCR beta chain showed up many times. This CDR3 is 17 amino acids long. CDR1 is DFQATT and CDR2 is SNEGSKA in the germline V gene (reference sequence). V was clipped by 0 bases and J by 0 bases; unmatched bases: 5. TCRdb redid the calling of the 5' RACE reads with MiXCR, one entry per CDR3 protein. The sample consists of 250,000 to 400,000 distinct CDR3 sequences, about 9.9% of them appearing once. This record belongs to a study of CD8 T cells in ankylosing spondylitis. The chain is built from TRBV20-1 and TRBJ2-3, with 11 bases aligning to TRBD2. This receptor was obtained from a female donor with ankylosing spondylitis or in good health (not recorded which). Input material: blood, either unsorted or a sorted T cell fraction (not recorded which). The CDR3: CSARELAGVPSTDTQYF. CDR3 coding DNA: TGCAGTGCTAGAGAACTAGCGGGAGTCCCTAGCACAGATACGCAGTATTTT.